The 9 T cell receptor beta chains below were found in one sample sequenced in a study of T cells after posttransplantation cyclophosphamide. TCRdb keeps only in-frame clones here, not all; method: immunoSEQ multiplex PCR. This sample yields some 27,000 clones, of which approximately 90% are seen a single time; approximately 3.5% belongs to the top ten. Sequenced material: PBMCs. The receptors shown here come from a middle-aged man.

The CDR3, as DNA: TGTGCCAGCCTATCCCTCAGGGAGGACGAGCAGTACTTC. Its protein is CASLSLREDEQYF. This chain uses TRBV28 with TRBJ2-7, with D possibly being TRBD2 (6 bases). V was shortened by 8 bases and J by 5 bases, with 16 bases between the two germline ends. CDR1 is MDHEN, CDR2 SYDVKM, per germline. There are 13 residues in the CDR3. Supplemented by reference TRBV28 and TRBJ2-7, the full variable domain reads DVKVTQSSRYLVKRTGEKVFLECVQDMDHENMFWYRQDPGLGLRLIYFSYDVKMKEKGDIPEGYSVSREKKERFSLILESASTNQTSMYLCASLSLREDEQYFGPGTRLTVT.

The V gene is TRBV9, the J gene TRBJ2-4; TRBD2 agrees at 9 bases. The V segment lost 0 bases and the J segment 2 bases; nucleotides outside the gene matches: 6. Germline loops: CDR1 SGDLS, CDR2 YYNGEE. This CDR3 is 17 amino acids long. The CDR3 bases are TGTGCCAGCAGCGTAGTTTTTAGCGGGGGACCCAAAAACATTCAGTACTTC. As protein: CASSVVFSGGPKNIQYF.

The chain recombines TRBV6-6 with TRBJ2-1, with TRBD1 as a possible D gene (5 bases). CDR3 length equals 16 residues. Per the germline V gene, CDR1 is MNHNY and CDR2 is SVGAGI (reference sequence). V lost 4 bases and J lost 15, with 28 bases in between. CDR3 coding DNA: TGTGCCAGCAGTTCCCCGCAGGGTAAGGGTCTGTATTCGCCGTTCTTC. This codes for CASSSPQGKGLYSPFF.

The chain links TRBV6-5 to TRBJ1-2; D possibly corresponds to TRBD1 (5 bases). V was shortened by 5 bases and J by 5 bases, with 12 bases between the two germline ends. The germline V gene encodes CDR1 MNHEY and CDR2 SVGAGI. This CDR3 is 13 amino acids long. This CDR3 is CASSEGPGYGYTF. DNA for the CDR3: TGTGCCAGCAGTGAAGGGCCAGGGTATGGCTACACCTTC.

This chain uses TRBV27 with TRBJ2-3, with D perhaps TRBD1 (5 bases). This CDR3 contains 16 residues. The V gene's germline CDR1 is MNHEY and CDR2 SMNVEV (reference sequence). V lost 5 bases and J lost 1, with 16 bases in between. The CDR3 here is CASSPQTARGTDTQYF. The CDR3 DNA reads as TGTGCCAGCAGTCCCCAGACAGCGAGAGGCACAGATACGCAGTATTTT.

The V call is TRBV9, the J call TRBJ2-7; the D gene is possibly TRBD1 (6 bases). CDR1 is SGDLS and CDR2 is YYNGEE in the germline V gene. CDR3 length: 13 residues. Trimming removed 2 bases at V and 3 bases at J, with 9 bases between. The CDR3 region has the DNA TGTGCCAGCAGCGTCCAACAGGGCTACGAGCAGTACTTC. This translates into CASSVQQGYEQYF.

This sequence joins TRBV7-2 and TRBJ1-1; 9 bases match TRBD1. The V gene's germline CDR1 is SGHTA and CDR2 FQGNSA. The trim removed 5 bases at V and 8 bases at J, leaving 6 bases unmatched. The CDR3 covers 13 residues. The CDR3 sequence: CASSRDRVDEAFF. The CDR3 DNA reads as TGTGCCAGCAGCAGGGACAGGGTTGACGAAGCTTTCTTT.

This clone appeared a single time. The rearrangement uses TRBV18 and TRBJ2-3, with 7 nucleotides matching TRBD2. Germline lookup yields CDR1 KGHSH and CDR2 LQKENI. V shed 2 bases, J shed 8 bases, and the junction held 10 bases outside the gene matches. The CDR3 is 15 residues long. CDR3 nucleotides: TGTGCCAGCTCACCAGCGCAGGGAGGGTACGGTACGCAGTATTTT. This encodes CASSPAQGGYGTQYF.

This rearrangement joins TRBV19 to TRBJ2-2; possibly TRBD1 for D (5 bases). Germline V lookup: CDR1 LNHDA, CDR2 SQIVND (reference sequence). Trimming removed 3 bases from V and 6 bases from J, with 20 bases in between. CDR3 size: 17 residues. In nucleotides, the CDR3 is TGTGCCAGTAGTATTGATAGGGCAGGGATCAACCCCGGGGAGCTGTTTTTT. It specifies CASSIDRAGINPGELFF.